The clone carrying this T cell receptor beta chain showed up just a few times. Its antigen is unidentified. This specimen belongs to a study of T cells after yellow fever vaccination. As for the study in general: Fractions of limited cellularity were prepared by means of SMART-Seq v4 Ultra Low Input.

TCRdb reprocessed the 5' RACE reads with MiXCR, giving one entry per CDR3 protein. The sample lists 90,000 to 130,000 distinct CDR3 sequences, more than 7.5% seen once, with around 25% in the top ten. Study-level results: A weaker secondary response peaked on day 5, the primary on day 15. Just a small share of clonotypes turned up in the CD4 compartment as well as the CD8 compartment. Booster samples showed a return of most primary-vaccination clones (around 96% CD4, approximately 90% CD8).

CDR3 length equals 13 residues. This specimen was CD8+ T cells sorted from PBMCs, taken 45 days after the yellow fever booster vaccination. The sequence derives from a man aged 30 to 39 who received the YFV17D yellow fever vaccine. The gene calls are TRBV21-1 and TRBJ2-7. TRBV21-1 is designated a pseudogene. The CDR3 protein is CASSRADLCEQYF. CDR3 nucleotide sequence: TGTGCCAGCAGCAGAGCTGATCTGTGCGAGCAGTACTTC.